Detailed here is one TCR beta chain. The antigen is undetermined. The data are from a study of memory CD4+ T cells and cytomegalovirus serostatus. Study background: Donors were healthy Belgian adults, several CMV seropositive and 24 seronegative.

Profiled with immunoSEQ multiplex PCR; TCRdb holds only in-frame clones, not every one. The repertoire consists of 50,000 to 65,000 clones, with about 73% occurring once and the leading ten covering more than 2.5%. Single viable CD3+CD4+CD8-CD45RO+ cells were sorted as the memory CD4+ T cells. Serostatus was set by detecting CMV pp150, pp28, p38, p52 IgG. Whole-study results and caveats: Suggested: most of the CMV-linked TCR signature lies in CD4+ memory cells.

Trimming took 7 bases from V and 7 from J, leaving 10 bases between them. This CDR3 is 12 amino acids long. Germline-derived CDR1 and CDR2 are MDHEN and SYDVKM. Sequencing was done on a sample of memory CD4+ T cells from blood. This clonotype was sampled from an adult in good health and CMV-seropositive. This chain uses TRBV28 with TRBJ1-4; D is undetermined. The chain's CDR3 is CASIGSREKLFF. The CDR3 region has the DNA TGTGCCAGCATAGGGTCTCGTGAAAAACTGTTTTTT.